This TCR beta chain was captured in a study of shared clonotypes between healthy human individuals. CDR1 is GTSNPN, CDR2 SVGIG, per germline (reference sequence). The CDR3 consists of 15 residues. V was pared by 5 bases and J by 7 bases, with 24 bases between. Libraries were prepared by immunoSEQ multiplex PCR; TCRdb keeps only in-frame clonotypes and omits some of them. Of roughly 700,000 clones in the sample, about nine tenths were seen once. The specimen was memory CD8+ T cells from PBMCs. Subset denoted: CD45RO+ cells pooled with CCR7-negative TemRA cells. The chain uses TRBV30 and TRBJ2-7; D may correspond to TRBD1 or TRBD2 (6 bases each). This receptor was identified in a man aged 18-30 years in good health. Some clones in this sample may be carry-over from other donors' samples. The CDR3 here is CAWAGLAGDPREQYF. CDR3 nucleotides: TGTGCCTGGGCGGGGTTGGCAGGGGATCCTCGGGAGCAGTACTTC.